The 9 T cell receptor beta chains below all came from one sample that was sequenced in a study of cytomegalovirus exposure and HLA in healthy donors. The PCR had 60 Vbeta and 13 Jbeta primers. The repertoire was sequenced with immunoSEQ multiplex PCR; TCRdb's copy has only in-frame clones and lacks some. There are approximately 110,000 clones in the sample; roughly 63% occur only once, and roughly 5.5% lies in the top ten. The specimen was PBMCs. These receptors were obtained from a woman in her sixties or seventies in good health and CMV-seropositive.

The rearrangement links TRBV7-6 to TRBJ2-7, with TRBD1 matching over 9 bases. The germline V gene has CDR1 SGHVS and CDR2 FNYEAQ. CDR3 length equals 17 residues. The trim removed 4 bases at V and 1 base at J, leaving 11 bases unmatched. CDR3 in DNA: TGTGCCAGCAGCTACAAAAACCCCGGGACAGGGTCCTACGAGCAGTACTTC. As protein: CASSYKNPGTGSYEQYF.

This chain joins TRBV5-1 and TRBJ2-5; 9 bases match TRBD2. Germline lookup yields CDR1 SGHRS and CDR2 YFSETQ. The CDR3 sequence is 16 residues long. J gave up 5 bases and V 4 bases, and 12 bases lay outside the gene matches. The CDR3 reads CASSPLRAGGPETQYF. CDR3 nucleotides: TGCGCCAGCAGCCCACTCAGGGCGGGGGGGCCGGAGACCCAGTACTTC.

The chain couples TRBV7-3 to TRBJ2-1, with D tentatively TRBD2 (6 bases). V dropped 4 bases and J dropped 0 bases, with 10 bases sitting between them. CDR3 length: 15 residues. Germline-derived CDR1 and CDR2 are SGHTA and FQGTGA. In DNA form, the CDR3 reads TGTGCCAGCAGCTCCGGGGGTGGCTCCTACAATGAGCAGTTCTTC. This sequence encodes CASSSGGGSYNEQFF.

The chain combines TRBV14 with TRBJ1-2; D gene ambiguous. In germline, CDR1 is SGHDN, CDR2 FVKESK. V was pared by 0 bases and J by 9 bases, with 20 bases between. The CDR3 is 16 amino acids. The CDR3 DNA reads as TGTGCCAGCAGCCAAGACCTACTCTCGGGCCACGGGAGCTACACCTTC. It translates to CASSQDLLSGHGSYTF.

V is TRBV7-2 and J is TRBJ2-3; D gene uncertain. The CDR3 covers 18 residues. Looked up from germline, CDR1 is SGHTA and CDR2 is FQGNSA. V lost 3 bases to trimming and J lost 4 bases, with 23 bases between them. The CDR3 region is CASSFTIISTTRADTQYF. The DNA of the CDR3 is TGTGCCAGCAGCTTTACCATTATATCAACCACCCGGGCAGATACGCAGTATTTT.

The V call is TRBV4-3, the J call TRBJ1-1, with a tentative D call TRBD1 (6 bases). The V and J ends lost 4 bases and 0 bases respectively, with 12 bases between them. The CDR3 loop spans 15 amino acids. CDR1 is LGHNA and CDR2 is YSLEER in the germline V gene. The CDR3, as DNA: TGCGCCAGCAGCCCTTCACAGGGCCTGAACACTGAAGCTTTCTTT. Its translation: CASSPSQGLNTEAFF.

The rearrangement links TRBV19 to TRBJ1-1; D unresolved. The germline CDR1 and CDR2 sequences are LNHDA and SQIVND (reference sequence). Trimming took off 2 bases at V and 7 bases at J, with 8 bases between the two ends. The CDR3 length is 12 residues. This CDR3 is CASSIYEGEAFF. The CDR3 nucleotides read TGTGCCAGTAGTATATATGAGGGTGAAGCTTTCTTT. Looking up the rest from reference TRBV19 and TRBJ1-1 gives the full variable domain: DGGITQSPKYLFRKEGQNVTLSCEQNLNHDAMYWYRQDPGQGLRLIYYSQIVNDFQKGDIAEGYSVSREKKESFPLTVTSAQKNPTAFYLCASSIYEGEAFFGQGTRLTVV.

The chain recombines TRBV5-4 with TRBJ1-1; a weak D match, TRBD1 (6 bases). Germline CDR1 and CDR2: SGHNT and YYREEE (reference sequence). This CDR3 is built from 14 residues. Trimming cost V 6 bases and J 4 bases, with 16 bases left between them. CDR3 region: CASTEAGVSTEAFF. The CDR3 DNA sequence: TGTGCCAGCACGGAGGCAGGGGTAAGCACTGAAGCTTTCTTT.

The V call is TRBV6-4, the J call TRBJ1-6, with D maybe TRBD1 (5 bases). The CDR3 runs 14 residues. Germline CDR1 and CDR2: MRHNA and SNTAGT. V lost 6 bases and J 7 bases, leaving 13 bases between the germline ends. In nucleotides, the CDR3 is TGTGCCAGCAGCCCCCGGGGGTCAAATTCACCCCTCCACTTT. Protein: CASSPRGSNSPLHF.